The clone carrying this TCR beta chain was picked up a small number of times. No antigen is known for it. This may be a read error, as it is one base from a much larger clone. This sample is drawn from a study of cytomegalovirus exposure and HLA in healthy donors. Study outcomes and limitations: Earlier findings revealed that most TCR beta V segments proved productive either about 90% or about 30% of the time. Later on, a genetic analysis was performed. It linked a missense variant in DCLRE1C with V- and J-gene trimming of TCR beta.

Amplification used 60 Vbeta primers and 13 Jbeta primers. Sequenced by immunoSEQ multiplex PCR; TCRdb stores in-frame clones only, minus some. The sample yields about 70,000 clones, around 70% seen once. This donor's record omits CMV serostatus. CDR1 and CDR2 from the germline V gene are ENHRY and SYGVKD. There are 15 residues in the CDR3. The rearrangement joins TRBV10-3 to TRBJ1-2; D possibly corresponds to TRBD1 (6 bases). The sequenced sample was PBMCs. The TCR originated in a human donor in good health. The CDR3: CASSYLHRTDFGYTF. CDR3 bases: TGTGCCAGCAGTTACCTACATCGGACAGATTTTGGCTACACCTTC.